The 31 T cell receptor beta chains below come from one sample, sequenced in a study of blood T cell repertoires in COVID-19. Generated by immunoSEQ multiplex PCR, the TCRdb table keeps only in-frame clones and is missing some. The top ten clones hold about 9.8% of a sample with under 250,000 clones, 81% of them seen once. Input material: PBMCs or T cells enriched from blood (not recorded which). These receptors all stem from a woman aged 45 to 65 with acute COVID-19.

V and J are TRBV19 and TRBJ1-5, with a tentative D call TRBD1 (5 bases). CDR1 LNHDA and CDR2 SQIVND come from the germline V gene (reference sequence). CDR3 length: 15 residues. The germline V and J ends were trimmed by 4 bases and 2 bases, with 12 bases remaining between them. The CDR3 is CASSTQTGGNQPQHF. The CDR3 DNA follows: TGTGCCAGTAGTACGCAGACGGGGGGCAATCAGCCCCAGCATTTT. Full variable domain (remainder filled in from reference TRBV19 and TRBJ1-5): DGGITQSPKYLFRKEGQNVTLSCEQNLNHDAMYWYRQDPGQGLRLIYYSQIVNDFQKGDIAEGYSVSREKKESFPLTVTSAQKNPTAFYLCASSTQTGGNQPQHFGDGTRLSIL.

The chain couples TRBV4-3 to TRBJ2-3; 15 bases are shared with TRBD2. Germline-derived CDR1 and CDR2 are LGHNA and YSLEER. The CDR3 loop spans 18 amino acids. The V and J ends lost 2 bases and 5 bases, in that order; junction bases with no gene match: 8. This CDR3 reads CASSQPGLAGGSGDTQYF. CDR3 sequence (DNA): TGCGCCAGCAGCCAACCGGGACTAGCGGGGGGATCCGGAGATACGCAGTATTTT.

This clone showed up just once. The genes are TRBV28 and TRBJ2-2; D is perhaps TRBD1 (6 bases). Trimming shortened V by 6 bases and J by 4 bases, and 18 bases separated the two germline ends. In germline, CDR1 is MDHEN, CDR2 SYDVKM. This CDR3 has 16 amino acids. CDR3 DNA: TGTGCCAGCAGACAGGGACCGCGGCGGAGCACCGGGGAGCTGTTTTTT. This sequence encodes CASRQGPRRSTGELFF. Variable domain in full (rest from reference TRBV28 and TRBJ2-2): DVKVTQSSRYLVKRTGEKVFLECVQDMDHENMFWYRQDPGLGLRLIYFSYDVKMKEKGDIPEGYSVSREKKERFSLILESASTNQTSMYLCASRQGPRRSTGELFFGEGSRLTVL.

V and J are TRBV7-9 and TRBJ1-2; 8 nucleotides agree with TRBD1. V lost 5 bases, J lost 4 bases, and 6 bases stayed unmatched. Germline V gives CDR1 SEHNR, CDR2 FQNEAQ (reference sequence). There are 14 residues in the CDR3. CDR3 residues: CASSHGQGSYGYTF. The CDR3 DNA is TGTGCCAGCAGCCATGGACAGGGTTCCTATGGCTACACCTTC. Supplemented by reference TRBV7-9 and TRBJ1-2, the full variable domain reads DTGVSQNPRHKITKRGQNVTFRCDPISEHNRLYWYRQTLGQGPEFLTYFQNEAQLEKSRLLSDRFSAERPKGSFSTLEIQRTEQGDSAMYLCASSHGQGSYGYTFGSGTRLTVV.

This chain joins TRBV27 and TRBJ1-1; maybe TRBD1 (6 bases). CDR3 size: 14 residues. Germline values: CDR1 MNHEY, CDR2 SMNVEV (reference sequence). V shed 6 bases and J shed 0 bases, with 11 bases lying between them. The CDR3 region is CASRKGGVNTEAFF. In DNA, the CDR3 is TGTGCCAGCAGGAAGGGGGGGGTGAACACTGAAGCTTTCTTT.

The CDR3: CASSPGTNQPQHF. Here the CDR3 DNA reads TGTGCCAGCAGTCCGGGGACTAATCAGCCCCAGCATTTT. The rearrangement links TRBV7-2 to TRBJ1-5; maybe TRBD1 (5 bases). Trimming removed 6 bases at V and 4 bases at J, with 10 bases between. This CDR3 region has 13 residues. The germline V gene encodes CDR1 SGHTA and CDR2 FQGNSA.

V is TRBV12-5 and J is TRBJ1-4; 9 bases map to TRBD1. The CDR3 is 14 residues long. Losses at the gene ends were 6 bases for V and 5 bases for J; bases not matched to a gene: 4. Per germline, CDR1 LGHNT and CDR2 FRNRAP. Here the CDR3 DNA reads TGTGCTAGTGGATACGGGACAGGGAATGAAAAACTGTTTTTT. This gives the protein CASGYGTGNEKLFF.

The chain uses TRBV5-5 and TRBJ2-3, with TRBD2 matching over 12 bases. J was trimmed by 0 bases and V by 5 bases; bases with no gene match: 7. The length of the CDR3 is 17 residues. The germline V gene encodes CDR1 SGHKS and CDR2 YYEKEE (reference sequence). The CDR3 sequence is CASSLAGTSGSTDTQYF. CDR3 DNA sequence: TGTGCCAGCAGTCTAGCCGGGACTAGCGGGAGCACAGATACGCAGTATTTT.

The V and J genes are TRBV7-2 and TRBJ1-5; no clear D gene. Germline V gene lookup returns CDR1 SGHTA and CDR2 FQGNSA. The CDR3 sequence is 14 residues long. Deletions cut 5 bases from V and 0 bases from J, with 8 bases between. CDR3 nucleotide sequence: TGTGCCAGCAGCCCGGCGGTTAGCAATCAGCCCCAGCATTTT. Residues: CASSPAVSNQPQHF.

The V gene is TRBV2, the J gene TRBJ1-5, with 7 bases identical to TRBD1. The CDR3 has 15 amino acids. Germline CDR1 reads SNHLY; CDR2 reads FYNNEI. Germline trimming cut 3 bases from V and 6 bases from J; bases unmatched to any gene: 8. CDR3 loop: CASSEWQGVSQPQHF. The DNA of the CDR3 is TGTGCCAGCAGTGAGTGGCAGGGGGTCAGTCAGCCCCAGCATTTT.

The V gene is TRBV28, the J gene TRBJ1-5; TRBD1 might be the D (5 bases). With 5 bases removed from V and 4 bases from J, the gap between germline ends came to 24 bases. The germline V gene has CDR1 MDHEN and CDR2 SYDVKM. This CDR3 comprises 18 residues. The CDR3 coding sequence is TGTGCCAGCAGTAGCACTATATACCGGGGGTCGGCTAATCAGCCCCAGCATTTT. Residues: CASSSTIYRGSANQPQHF.

This clone was observed a handful of times. This chain uses TRBV19 with TRBJ2-7; TRBD1 is a possible D gene (5 bases). V was cut by 4 bases and J by 6 bases, with 16 bases left in between. CDR1 is LNHDA and CDR2 is SQIVND in the germline V gene (reference sequence). The CDR3 runs to 14 residues. As DNA, the CDR3 is TGTGCCAGTAGTAATCCCAGGGTTCCCTTCGAGCAGTACTTC. Residues: CASSNPRVPFEQYF. The full variable domain, rest sourced from reference TRBV19 and TRBJ2-7, is DGGITQSPKYLFRKEGQNVTLSCEQNLNHDAMYWYRQDPGQGLRLIYYSQIVNDFQKGDIAEGYSVSREKKESFPLTVTSAQKNPTAFYLCASSNPRVPFEQYFGPGTRLTVT.

The chain is built from TRBV5-1 and TRBJ2-3; 10 bases match TRBD1. Unmatched junction bases numbered 6, after V lost 2 bases and J lost 3 bases. The CDR3 length is 16 residues. Germline V CDR1 and CDR2: SGHRS, YFSETQ. CDR3 loop: CASSFMTGGATDTQYF. The CDR3 DNA reads TGCGCCAGCAGCTTTATGACAGGGGGCGCGACAGATACGCAGTATTTT.

This clone was observed a handful of times. The CDR3 DNA follows: TGTGCCAGCAGTCAATCCGGGGAGGTCGAGCAGTACTTC. Residues: CASSQSGEVEQYF. V and J are TRBV27 and TRBJ2-7; weak D call: TRBD2 (6 bases). This CDR3 is built from 13 residues. Germline V lookup: CDR1 MNHEY, CDR2 SMNVEV (reference sequence). V lost 5 bases and J lost 6, with 14 bases in between.

This clone was recorded a few times. V gene TRBV10-3 combines with J gene TRBJ1-1, with 8 nucleotides matching TRBD1. Germline CDR1 reads ENHRY; CDR2 reads SYGVKD. This CDR3 region has 14 residues. J was trimmed by 5 bases and V by 6 bases; bases with no gene match: 8. The CDR3 region has the DNA TGTGCCATCAGCGACGGACAGGGTCTGACTGAAGCTTTCTTT. It specifies CAISDGQGLTEAFF.

This clone was observed many times. The rearrangement links TRBV9 to TRBJ2-1; TRBD2 agrees at 8 bases. V trimming: 3 bases; J trimming: 9 bases; junction bases outside the gene matches: 14. From germline, CDR1 is SGDLS and CDR2 YYNGEE. CDR3 length: 16 amino acids. The DNA for the CDR3 is TGTGCCAGCAGCGACGGTCCCGGGACTAGATCCGGTGAGCAGTTCTTC. Translating it yields CASSDGPGTRSGEQFF. Based on the CDR3 plus reference TRBV9 and TRBJ2-1, the full variable domain is DSGVTQTPKHLITATGQRVTLRCSPRSGDLSVYWYQQSLDQGLQFLIQYYNGEERAKGNILERFSAQQFPDLHSELNLSSLELGDSALYFCASSDGPGTRSGEQFFGPGTRLTVL.

The rearrangement joins TRBV19 to TRBJ1-1, with D tentatively TRBD1 (5 bases). Trimming removed 8 bases from V and 5 bases from J, with 15 bases in between. The V gene's germline CDR1 is LNHDA and CDR2 SQIVND (reference sequence). This CDR3 is 13 amino acids long. The CDR3 loop reads CASDTRGITEAFF. The CDR3 DNA follows: TGTGCCAGTGACACGCGGGGGATAACTGAAGCTTTCTTT.

The rearrangement links TRBV6-1 to TRBJ2-5; TRBD2 matches at 12 bases. This CDR3 comprises 16 residues. The germline V gene has CDR1 MNHNS and CDR2 SASEGT. V lost 3 bases and J lost 4; bases outside the gene matches: 6. The CDR3 bases are TGTGCCAGCAGTGACCGCGGACTAGCGGGACGAGAGACCCAGTACTTC. The encoded protein is CASSDRGLAGRETQYF.

The V gene is TRBV5-6, the J gene TRBJ2-2, with D perhaps matching TRBD1 (5 bases). This CDR3 is 16 amino acids long. Looked up from germline, CDR1 is SGHDT and CDR2 is YYEEEE. Trimming took 0 bases from V and 2 from J, leaving 11 bases between them. The CDR3 loop is CASSLGTFVNTGELFF. The CDR3 DNA is TGTGCCAGCAGCTTGGGGACATTCGTTAACACCGGGGAGCTGTTTTTT.

The chain has TRBV11-3 and TRBJ2-5, with D possibly TRBD1 on 6 matching bases. Trimming shortened V by 1 base and J by 4 bases, and 16 bases separated the two germline ends. The CDR3 sequence is 16 residues long. Germline lookup yields CDR1 SGHNT and CDR2 YENEEA. The CDR3 nucleotides are TGTGCCAGCAGCTTAGGAGCACAGGGTGGAGGAGAGACCCAGTACTTC. Its protein is CASSLGAQGGGETQYF.

The gene calls are TRBV29-1 and TRBJ1-2, with TRBD1 identical over 11 bases. With 6 bases clipped from V and 3 bases from J, the junction kept 6 bases outside the gene matches. Germline CDR1 and CDR2: SQVTM and ANQGSEA. This CDR3 is 14 amino acids long. The CDR3 DNA sequence: TGCAGCGTGGGTCCGGGACAGGGGGACTATGGCTACACCTTC. This encodes CSVGPGQGDYGYTF.

V gene TRBV18 combines with J gene TRBJ1-4; maybe TRBD1 (6 bases). V was shortened by 2 bases and J by 6 bases, with 16 bases between the two germline ends. CDR1 KGHSH and CDR2 LQKENI come from the germline V gene. This CDR3 is built from 16 residues. The CDR3: CASSPGSGNRDEKLFF. CDR3 coding DNA: TGTGCCAGCTCACCAGGCTCCGGGAACAGGGATGAAAAACTGTTTTTT.

This sequence joins TRBV28 and TRBJ1-1, with 8 bases identical to TRBD1. The CDR3 covers 15 residues. The germline V gene has CDR1 MDHEN and CDR2 SYDVKM. After removal of 3 bases from V and 2 bases from J, the junction contained 5 bases not matched to a gene. CDR3 sequence (DNA): TGTGCCAGCAGTTTCCCGGACAGGGCCAACACTGAAGCTTTCTTT. It specifies CASSFPDRANTEAFF. The whole variable domain, remainder taken from reference TRBV28 and TRBJ1-1, is DVKVTQSSRYLVKRTGEKVFLECVQDMDHENMFWYRQDPGLGLRLIYFSYDVKMKEKGDIPEGYSVSREKKERFSLILESASTNQTSMYLCASSFPDRANTEAFFGQGTRLTVV.

This clone was counted a few times. The chain recombines TRBV3-1 (or the pseudogene TRBV3-2) with TRBJ2-2; 7 bases fit TRBD1. The germline CDR1 and CDR2 sequences are LGHDT and YNNKEL (reference sequence). The CDR3 extends over 14 amino acids. V shed 2 bases and J 5 bases; nucleotides not matched to a gene: 2. CDR3 coding DNA: TGTGCCAGCAGCCAAATACAGGGGACCGGGGAGCTGTTTTTT. Amino acid sequence: CASSQIQGTGELFF.

Here the CDR3 reads CASSYGTGFTDTQYF. The CDR3 bases are TGTGCCAGCAGTTACGGGACAGGGTTCACAGATACGCAGTATTTT. The chain uses TRBV6-2 or TRBV6-3 and TRBJ2-3; the match to TRBD1 covers 9 bases. The CDR3 is 15 residues long. The V gene end was trimmed by 2 bases and the J gene end by 2 bases; junction bases not matched to a gene: 2. Germline assignment: CDR1 MNHEY and CDR2 SVGEGT.

This chain joins TRBV9 and TRBJ1-2, with 9 nucleotides matching TRBD1. The CDR3 covers 15 residues. V dropped 2 bases and J dropped 1; count of bases not matched to a gene: 3. Germline assignment: CDR1 SGDLS and CDR2 YYNGEE. The CDR3 loop is CASSVGQGGNYGYTF. CDR3 in DNA: TGTGCCAGCAGCGTGGGACAGGGCGGTAACTATGGCTACACCTTC.

The V gene is TRBV9, the J gene TRBJ2-3, with no clear D. The CDR3 is 14 residues long. V was trimmed by 0 bases and J by 5 bases, leaving 10 bases between them. Per germline, CDR1 SGDLS and CDR2 YYNGEE. CDR3: CASSVDPSVDTQYF. The CDR3 DNA reads TGTGCCAGCAGCGTAGACCCGTCGGTAGATACGCAGTATTTT.

DNA for the CDR3: TGCGCCAGCAGCTTGGACCTCAACAGTCAGCCCCAGCATTTT. This codes for CASSLDLNSQPQHF. The genes are TRBV5-1 and TRBJ1-5; D unclear. Trimming removed 0 bases at V and 6 bases at J, with 10 bases between. The length of the CDR3 is 14 residues. The germline V gene has CDR1 SGHRS and CDR2 YFSETQ.

The V and J genes are TRBV4-2 and TRBJ2-1; D call uncertain. The V gene's germline CDR1 is LGHNA and CDR2 YNFKEQ. Trimming removed 0 bases at V and 1 base at J, with 10 bases between. This CDR3 comprises 16 residues. The CDR3 region is CASSQDFDTSYNEQFF. For the CDR3, the DNA is TGTGCCAGCAGCCAAGATTTCGATACTTCCTACAATGAGCAGTTCTTC.

The chain combines TRBV18 with TRBJ2-7, with 7 bases lining up with TRBD1. The CDR3 sequence is 16 residues long. J was trimmed by 2 bases and V by 1 base; bases with no gene match: 8. The germline V gene encodes CDR1 KGHSH and CDR2 LQKENI. In nucleotides, the CDR3 is TGTGCCAGCTCACCACGGGCACAGGGGAAAACCTACGAGCAGTACTTC. Its translation: CASSPRAQGKTYEQYF.

This CDR3 reads CASSQAGSGELFF. In DNA form, the CDR3 reads TGTGCCAGCAGCCAAGCGGGGTCCGGGGAGCTGTTTTTT. This sequence joins TRBV3-1 (or the pseudogene TRBV3-2) and TRBJ2-2; TRBD2 might be the D (5 bases). Looked up from germline, CDR1 is LGHDT and CDR2 is YNNKEL (reference sequence). The CDR3 is 13 residues long. Between the trimmed V and J ends, which lost 1 base and 6 bases, there was a span of 6 bases.